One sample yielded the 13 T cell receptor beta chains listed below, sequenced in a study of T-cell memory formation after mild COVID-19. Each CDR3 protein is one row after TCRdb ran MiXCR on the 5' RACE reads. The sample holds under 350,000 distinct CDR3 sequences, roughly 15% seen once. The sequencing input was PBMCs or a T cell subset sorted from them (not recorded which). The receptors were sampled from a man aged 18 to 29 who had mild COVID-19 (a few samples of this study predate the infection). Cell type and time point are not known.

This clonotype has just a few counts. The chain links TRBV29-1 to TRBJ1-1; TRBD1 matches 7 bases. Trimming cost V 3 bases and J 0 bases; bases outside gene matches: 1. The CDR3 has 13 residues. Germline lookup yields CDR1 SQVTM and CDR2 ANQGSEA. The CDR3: CSVDGTVNTEAFF. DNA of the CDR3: TGCAGCGTTGACGGGACAGTGAACACTGAAGCTTTCTTT. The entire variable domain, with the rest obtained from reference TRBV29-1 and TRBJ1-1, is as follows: SAVISQKPSRDICQRGTSLTIQCQVDSQVTMMFWYRQQPGQSLTLIATANQGSEATYESGFVIDKFPISRPNLTFSTLTVSNMSPEDSSIYLCSVDGTVNTEAFFGQGTRLTVV.

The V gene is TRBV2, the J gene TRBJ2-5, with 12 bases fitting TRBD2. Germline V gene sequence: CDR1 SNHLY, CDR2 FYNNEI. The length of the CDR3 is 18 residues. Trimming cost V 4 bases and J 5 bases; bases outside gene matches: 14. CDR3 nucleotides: TGTGCCAGCAGTGGTCCCCCTAGCGGGGGGGCCTCGGAGGAGACCCAGTACTTC. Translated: CASSGPPSGGASEETQYF. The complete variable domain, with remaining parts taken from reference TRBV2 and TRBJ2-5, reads EPEVTQTPSHQVTQMGQEVILRCVPISNHLYFYWYRQILGQKVEFLVSFYNNEISEKSEIFDDQFSVERPDGSNFTLKIRSTKLEDSAMYFCASSGPPSGGASEETQYFGPGTRLLVL.

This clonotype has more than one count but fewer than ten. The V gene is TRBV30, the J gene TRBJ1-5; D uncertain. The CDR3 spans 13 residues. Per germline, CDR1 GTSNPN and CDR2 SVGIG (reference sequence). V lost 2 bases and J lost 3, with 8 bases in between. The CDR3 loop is CAWSLGHNQPQHF. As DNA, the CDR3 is TGTGCCTGGAGTTTAGGGCACAATCAGCCCCAGCATTTT.

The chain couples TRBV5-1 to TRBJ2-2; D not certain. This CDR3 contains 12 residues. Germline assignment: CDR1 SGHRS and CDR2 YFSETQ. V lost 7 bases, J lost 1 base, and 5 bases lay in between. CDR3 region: CASRRNTGELFF. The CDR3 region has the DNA TGCGCCAGCCGGAGGAACACCGGGGAGCTGTTTTTT.

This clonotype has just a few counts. CDR3 nucleotides: TGTGCCAGCTCACCTCCGGACAGGGACGAGCAGTACGTC. As protein: CASSPPDRDEQYV. The rearrangement joins TRBV18 to TRBJ2-7, with 8 bases lining up with TRBD1. The CDR3 is 13 residues long. Germline V gives CDR1 KGHSH, CDR2 LQKENI. The V segment lost 3 bases and the J segment 5 bases; nucleotides outside the gene matches: 3.

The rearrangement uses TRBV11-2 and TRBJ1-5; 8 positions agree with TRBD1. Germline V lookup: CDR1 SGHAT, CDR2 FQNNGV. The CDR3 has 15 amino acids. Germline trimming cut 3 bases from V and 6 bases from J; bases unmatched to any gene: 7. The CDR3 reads CASSLPTGEAQPQHF. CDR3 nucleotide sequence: TGTGCCAGCAGCTTGCCGACAGGGGAGGCTCAGCCCCAGCATTTT.

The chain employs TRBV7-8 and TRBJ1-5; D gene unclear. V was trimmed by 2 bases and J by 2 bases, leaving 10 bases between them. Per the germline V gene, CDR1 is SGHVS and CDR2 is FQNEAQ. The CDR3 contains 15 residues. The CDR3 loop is CASSLTPDGNQPQHF. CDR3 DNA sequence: TGTGCCAGCAGCTTAACACCTGATGGCAATCAGCCCCAGCATTTT.

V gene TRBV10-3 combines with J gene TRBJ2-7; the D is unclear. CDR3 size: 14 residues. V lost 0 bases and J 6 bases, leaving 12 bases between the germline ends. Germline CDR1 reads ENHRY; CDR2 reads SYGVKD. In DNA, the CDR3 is TGTGCCATCAGTGAGTCAGGATTTTCGGGCGAGCAGTACGTC. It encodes CAISESGFSGEQYV.

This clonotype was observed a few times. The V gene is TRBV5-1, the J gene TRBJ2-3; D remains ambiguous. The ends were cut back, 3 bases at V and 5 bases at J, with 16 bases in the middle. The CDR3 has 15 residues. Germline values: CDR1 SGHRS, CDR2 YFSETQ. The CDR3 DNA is TGCGCCAGCAGCTCCCAACTCCCCCCCCAAGATACGCAGTATTTT. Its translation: CASSSQLPPQDTQYF.

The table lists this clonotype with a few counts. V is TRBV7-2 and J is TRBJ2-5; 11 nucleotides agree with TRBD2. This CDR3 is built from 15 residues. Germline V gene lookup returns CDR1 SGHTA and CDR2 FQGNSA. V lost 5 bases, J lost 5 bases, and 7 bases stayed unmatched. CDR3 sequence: CASSRGSGGGETQYF. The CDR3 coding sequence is TGTGCCAGCAGCCGCGGTAGCGGGGGGGGTGAGACCCAGTACTTC.

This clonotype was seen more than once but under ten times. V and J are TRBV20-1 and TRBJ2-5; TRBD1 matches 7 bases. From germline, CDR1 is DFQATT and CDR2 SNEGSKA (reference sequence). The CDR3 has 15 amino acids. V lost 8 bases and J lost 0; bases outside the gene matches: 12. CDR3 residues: CSPARDSWYQETQYF. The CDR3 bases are TGCAGTCCAGCCCGGGACAGTTGGTACCAAGAGACCCAGTACTTC.

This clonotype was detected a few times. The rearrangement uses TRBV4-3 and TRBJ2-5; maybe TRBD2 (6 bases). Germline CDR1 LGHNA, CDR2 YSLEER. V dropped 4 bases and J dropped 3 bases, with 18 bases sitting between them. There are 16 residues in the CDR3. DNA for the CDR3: TGCGCCAGCAGCCGCCGGATAGCGACGGGGGAAGAGACCCAGTACTTC. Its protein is CASSRRIATGEETQYF.

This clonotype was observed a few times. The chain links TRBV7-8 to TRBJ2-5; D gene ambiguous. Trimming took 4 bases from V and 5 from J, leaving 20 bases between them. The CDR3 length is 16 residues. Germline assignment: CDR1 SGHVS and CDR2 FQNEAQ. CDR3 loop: CASSSRAWLVRETQYF. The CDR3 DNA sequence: TGTGCCAGCAGCTCCCGAGCGTGGCTAGTGAGGGAGACCCAGTACTTC.